The 22 T cell receptor beta chains below were found in one sample sequenced in a study of shared clonotypes between healthy human individuals. As defined, naive CD8 cells were CD45RO-negative and positively selected for CCR7, with terminally differentiated effector memory CD45RA+ cells excluded. TCRdb's table, derived via immunoSEQ multiplex PCR, lists solely in-frame clones and lacks some. Among about 1.9 million clones, 85% to 95% were seen once, and the ten largest hold about 1.7%. The sequenced material came from naive CD8+ T cells from PBMCs. The source of these receptors is a man aged 18-30 years in good health. Some clones in this sample may be carry-over from other donors' samples.

As regards this clone: Other DNA variants within this sample encode the same CDR3. The J gene is TRBJ2-7, the V gene TRBV5-4; 8 positions agree with TRBD1. Germline V gives CDR1 SGHNT, CDR2 YYREEE (reference sequence). This CDR3 has 14 amino acids. After removal of 4 bases from V and 0 bases from J, the junction contained 3 bases not matched to a gene. CDR3 DNA sequence: TGTGCCAGCAGCCGGGACAGGAGCTCCTACGAGCAGTACTTC. It yields the protein CASSRDRSSYEQYF.

This clone has just one count. The V gene is TRBV6-6, the J gene TRBJ1-1, with D hard to call. CDR1 is MNHNY, CDR2 SVGAGI, per germline (reference sequence). The CDR3 length is 16 residues. With 4 bases removed from V and 0 bases from J, the gap between germline ends came to 15 bases. The chain's CDR3 is CASSLGFGRVNTEAFF. The CDR3 DNA follows: TGTGCCAGCAGTTTGGGTTTTGGTAGAGTGAACACTGAAGCTTTCTTT.

V gene TRBV13 combines with J gene TRBJ2-7; 11 positions agree with TRBD2. This CDR3 is built from 15 residues. CDR1 is PRHDT, CDR2 FYEKMQ, per germline (reference sequence). Losses at the gene ends were 3 bases for V and 4 bases for J; bases not matched to a gene: 5. The CDR3, as DNA: TGTGCCAGCAGCTTGACTAGCGGGACCCAGTACGAGCAGTACTTC. Protein product: CASSLTSGTQYEQYF.

The rearrangement uses TRBV9 and TRBJ2-2; tentatively, D is TRBD2 (6 bases). The V gene's germline CDR1 is SGDLS and CDR2 YYNGEE. V lost 0 bases to trimming and J lost 6 bases, with 12 bases between them. The CDR3 runs to 15 residues. In DNA, the CDR3 is TGTGCCAGCAGCGTAGGGGGCGGGACCGCCGGGGAGCTGTTTTTT. Protein sequence: CASSVGGGTAGELFF. Full variable domain (outside the CDR3, taken from reference TRBV9 and TRBJ2-2): DSGVTQTPKHLITATGQRVTLRCSPRSGDLSVYWYQQSLDQGLQFLIQYYNGEERAKGNILERFSAQQFPDLHSELNLSSLELGDSALYFCASSVGGGTAGELFFGEGSRLTVL.

The CDR3 coding sequence is TGTGCCAGCAGCCAAGATGTGGGTACCGGGGAGCTGTTTTTT. Protein product: CASSQDVGTGELFF. This chain joins TRBV4-2 and TRBJ2-2; D is ambiguous. This CDR3 has 14 residues. The germline CDR1 and CDR2 sequences are LGHNA and YNFKEQ. The germline V and J ends were trimmed by 0 bases and 5 bases, with 7 bases remaining between them.

With respect to this clone: A read error may produce the germline difference seen at one junction end. The rearrangement joins TRBV7-9 to TRBJ2-1; D may be TRBD2 (5 bases). CDR3 length: 12 amino acids. The germline V gene has CDR1 SEHNR and CDR2 FQNEAQ (reference sequence). DNA of the CDR3: TGTGCCAGCAGCGTAGCCGGGGTCGAGCAGTTCTTC. As protein: CASSVAGVEQFF.

The V and J genes are TRBV7-9 and TRBJ2-7; 10 bases align to TRBD2. V shed 3 bases and J 0 bases; nucleotides not matched to a gene: 5. The CDR3 totals 16 residues. CDR1 is SEHNR, CDR2 FQNEAQ, per germline (reference sequence). The CDR3 protein is CASSFSTSGTSYEQYF. In nucleotides, the CDR3 is TGTGCCAGCAGCTTTTCTACTAGCGGGACCTCCTACGAGCAGTACTTC. The full variable domain, completed using reference TRBV7-9 and TRBJ2-7, is DTGVSQNPRHKITKRGQNVTFRCDPISEHNRLYWYRQTLGQGPEFLTYFQNEAQLEKSRLLSDRFSAERPKGSFSTLEIQRTEQGDSAMYLCASSFSTSGTSYEQYFGPGTRLTVT.

This clone was counted once. J is TRBJ2-7 and V is TRBV27; TRBD1 aligns across 9 bases. The CDR3 runs to 14 residues. Germline CDR1 MNHEY, CDR2 SMNVEV (reference sequence). V trimming: 6 bases; J trimming: 3 bases; junction bases outside the gene matches: 6. The CDR3 coding sequence is TGTGCCAGCAGAATGTCGGGACAGGGCTACGAGCAGTACTTC. Protein sequence: CASRMSGQGYEQYF.

This sequence joins TRBV9 and TRBJ1-4; 8 positions match TRBD1. This CDR3 has 14 residues. CDR1 and CDR2 (germline): SGDLS, YYNGEE. V lost 4 bases, J lost 8 bases, and 7 bases stayed unmatched. CDR3 in amino acids: CASSPGQGREKLFF. In DNA form, the CDR3 reads TGTGCCAGCAGCCCCGGACAGGGACGGGAAAAACTGTTTTTT.

The V gene is TRBV10-3, the J gene TRBJ2-1; D could derive from TRBD1 or TRBD2 (5 bases each). In germline, CDR1 is ENHRY, CDR2 SYGVKD. V was shortened by 3 bases and J by 9 bases, with 9 bases between the two germline ends. This CDR3 has 12 amino acids. The CDR3 DNA follows: TGTGCCATCAGTGACTACGGGGCTGAGCAGTTCTTC. Translation: CAISDYGAEQFF.

For the CDR3, the DNA is TGTGCCAGTAGTATAAGCGGGAGGCCATACAATGAGCAGTTCTTC. The encoded protein is CASSISGRPYNEQFF. The chain couples TRBV19 to TRBJ2-1; 9 bases map to TRBD2. The trim removed 2 bases at V and 4 bases at J, leaving 3 bases unmatched. Germline CDR1 is LNHDA and CDR2 is SQIVND (reference sequence). This CDR3 spans 15 amino acids.

The V call is TRBV4-1, the J call TRBJ2-7; 8 nucleotides agree with TRBD2. The V segment lost 5 bases and the J segment 0 bases; nucleotides outside the gene matches: 3. Germline V gene lookup returns CDR1 MGHRA and CDR2 YSYEKL. The length of the CDR3 is 14 residues. CDR3 residues: CASSRAGGSYEQYF. The DNA for the CDR3 is TGCGCCAGCAGCAGGGCGGGGGGCTCCTACGAGCAGTACTTC.

The chain links TRBV9 to TRBJ1-1; no clear D. The CDR3 has 15 residues. Germline V CDR1 and CDR2: SGDLS, YYNGEE. V lost 0 bases and J 7 bases, leaving 16 bases between the germline ends. CDR3 DNA sequence: TGTGCCAGCAGCGTAGGTTCATGGACGGACGGTGAAGCTTTCTTT. Translation gives CASSVGSWTDGEAFF.

The gene calls are TRBV27 and TRBJ2-1; D is possibly TRBD1 or TRBD2 (5 bases each). The germline V gene has CDR1 MNHEY and CDR2 SMNVEV (reference sequence). The CDR3 is 17 residues long. Trimming stripped 9 bases from V and 2 bases from J, with 23 bases between. The CDR3 loop is CASSPQGRNFPYNEQFF. The CDR3, as DNA: TGTGCCAGTTCCCCTCAGGGACGAAACTTCCCCTACAATGAGCAGTTCTTC.

CDR3 protein: CASRGPRELFF. The CDR3 bases are TGTGCCAGCAGGGGACCGAGGGAGCTGTTTTTT. The chain uses TRBV6-5 and TRBJ2-2; D is possibly TRBD1 or TRBD2 (5 bases each). This CDR3 has 11 residues. CDR1 and CDR2 (germline): MNHEY, SVGAGI. V lost 6 bases and J 9 bases, leaving 8 bases between the germline ends.

The V and J genes are TRBV28 and TRBJ2-4; perhaps TRBD2 as D (7 bases). CDR3 length: 16 amino acids. The V gene lost 6 bases and the J gene lost 1 base, with 16 bases spanning the gap. The V gene's germline CDR1 is MDHEN and CDR2 SYDVKM. In DNA, the CDR3 is TGTGCCAGCAGACCCGGCGGGGGCCCCGCCAAAAACATTCAGTACTTC. Amino acid sequence: CASRPGGGPAKNIQYF.

The V call is TRBV5-6, the J call TRBJ2-7; 7 nucleotides line up with TRBD2. Per germline, CDR1 SGHDT and CDR2 YYEEEE. The CDR3 loop spans 14 amino acids. After removal of 2 bases from V and 5 bases from J, the junction contained 7 bases not matched to a gene. CDR3: CASSFGLGDHEQYF. Written as DNA, the CDR3 is TGTGCCAGCAGCTTTGGACTAGGGGACCACGAGCAGTACTTC. The full variable domain, rest sourced from reference TRBV5-6 and TRBJ2-7, is DAGVTQSPTHLIKTRGQQVTLRCSPKSGHDTVSWYQQALGQGPQFIFQYYEEEERQRGNFPDRFSGHQFPNYSSELNVNALLLGDSALYLCASSFGLGDHEQYFGPGTRLTVT.

The chain employs TRBV28 and TRBJ2-7; 7 nucleotides match TRBD1. The ends lost 3 bases at V and 6 bases at J; junction bases unmatched: 8. The CDR3 has 14 amino acids. In germline, CDR1 is MDHEN, CDR2 SYDVKM. CDR3 nucleotide sequence: TGTGCCAGCAGTTTGTACAGGGGAGCCCGCGAGCAGTACTTC. Translating gives CASSLYRGAREQYF. The complete variable domain, with remaining parts taken from reference TRBV28 and TRBJ2-7, reads DVKVTQSSRYLVKRTGEKVFLECVQDMDHENMFWYRQDPGLGLRLIYFSYDVKMKEKGDIPEGYSVSREKKERFSLILESASTNQTSMYLCASSLYRGAREQYFGPGTRLTVT.

V usage is TRBV2 and J usage is TRBJ2-7, with TRBD2 matching 13 bases. CDR3 size: 15 residues. With 3 bases clipped from V and 5 bases from J, the junction kept 4 bases outside the gene matches. Germline loops: CDR1 SNHLY, CDR2 FYNNEI. The CDR3 loop reads CASSEWGTSGNEQYF. The CDR3 coding sequence is TGTGCCAGCAGTGAGTGGGGGACTAGCGGGAACGAGCAGTACTTC.

This chain's CDR3 is CASSLGDRVSYGYTF. In nucleotides, the CDR3 is TGTGCCAGCAGCCTAGGGGACAGGGTGAGCTATGGCTACACCTTC. The genes are TRBV9 and TRBJ1-2; TRBD1 aligns across 9 bases. This CDR3 contains 15 residues. With V trimmed by 4 bases and J by 4 bases, 8 bases remained unmatched. Germline CDR1 and CDR2: SGDLS and YYNGEE.

In DNA form, the CDR3 reads TGTGCCAGCAGCGTAGTCGGCGGGAGGGTTACCTACAATGAGCAGTTCTTC. It yields the protein CASSVVGGRVTYNEQFF. V usage is TRBV9 and J usage is TRBJ2-1; TRBD2 matches at 9 bases. The CDR3 totals 17 residues. Germline CDR1 SGDLS, CDR2 YYNGEE. The J segment lost 2 bases and the V segment lost 0 bases, leaving 6 bases of the junction unmatched.

The chain joins TRBV7-3 to TRBJ2-7; 11 nucleotides agree with TRBD2. The germline V gene has CDR1 SGHTA and CDR2 FQGTGA. The CDR3 runs to 16 residues. The V gene end was trimmed by 5 bases and the J gene end by 3 bases; junction bases not matched to a gene: 9. CDR3 region: CASSARPSGRFYEQYF. The DNA of the CDR3 is TGTGCCAGCAGCGCCAGACCTAGCGGGAGGTTCTACGAGCAGTACTTC.